A selection of T cell receptor beta chains follows, all from one sample in a study of blood T cell repertoires in COVID-19. Sequencing was performed with immunoSEQ multiplex PCR; in TCRdb, only in-frame clones are kept and a portion is missing. The repertoire holds almost 300,000 clones, with approximately 89% as singletons. The sequenced sample was peripheral blood. The receptor source for this set is a woman in her thirties with COVID-19, enrolled during active disease. Both conserved end residues are part of each CDR3. D genes are given only for firm matches. The size of a clone is reported for some rows only, either as once, few or many, or as a class for expanded clones.

j_call d_call cdr3_length v_call clone_size cdr3_aa cdr3_nt
TRBJ1-1 . 13 TRBV19 . CASSPRGRTEAFF TGTGCCAGTAGCCCCAGGGGACGTACTGAAGCTTTCTTT
TRBJ1-5 . 14 TRBV30 once CAWSYRGGNQPQHF TGTGCCTGGAGTTATCGGGGGGGCAATCAGCCCCAGCATTTT
TRBJ1-3 TRBD1 18 TRBV24-1 . CATSDSRWTGTSGNTIYF TGTGCCACCAGTGATTCCCGGTGGACAGGGACCTCTGGAAACACCATATATTTT
TRBJ2-3 . 11 TRBV4-1 . CASRGRDTQYF TGCGCCAGCAGGGGCCGAGATACGCAGTATTTT
TRBJ2-1 . 16 TRBV13 . CASSFLLGGPYNEQFF TGTGCCAGCAGCTTTCTGTTGGGGGGGCCCTACAATGAGCAGTTCTTC
TRBJ1-6 TRBD1 13 TRBV5-4 few CASTGQVDSPLHF TGTGCCAGCACGGGACAGGTGGATTCACCCCTCCACTTT
TRBJ1-1 TRBD1 13 TRBV7-8 . CASSSDRGGEAFF TGTGCCAGCAGCTCGGACAGGGGAGGTGAAGCTTTCTTT
TRBJ2-7 TRBD1 15 TRBV6-5 . CASRSDRGPTYEQYF TGTGCCAGCCGCTCCGACAGGGGACCTACCTACGAGCAGTACTTC
TRBJ2-1 . 14 TRBV3-1/TRBV3-2 . CASSQIPTSREQFF TGTGCCAGCAGCCAAATCCCCACTAGTCGTGAGCAGTTCTTC
TRBJ2-3 TRBD2 14 TRBV5-8 . CASSEFGGLDTQYF TGTGCCAGCAGCGAGTTCGGGGGGTTGGATACGCAGTATTTT
TRBJ2-5 . 15 TRBV13 . CASSLVVTGQETQYF TGTGCCAGCAGCTTAGTAGTGACAGGACAAGAGACCCAGTACTTC
TRBJ2-7 . 12 TRBV5-1 . CASSLTVYEQYF TGCGCCAGCAGCTTGACAGTCTACGAGCAGTACTTC
TRBJ2-1 . 17 TRBV19 . CASSMAFGVSSYNEQFF TGTGCCAGTAGTATGGCGTTCGGAGTAAGCTCCTACAATGAGCAGTTCTTC
TRBJ2-5 . 13 TRBV3-1/TRBV3-2 . CASSPRGQETQYF TGTGCCAGCAGCCCCCGGGGGCAAGAGACCCAGTACTTC
TRBJ1-6 TRBD1 16 TRBV18 . CASSVQGQGGRSPLHF TGTGCCAGCTCAGTCCAGGGTCAGGGGGGAAGGTCACCCCTCCACTTT
TRBJ2-7 TRBD2 15 TRBV5-1 . CASSLLAGDTYEQYF TGCGCCAGCAGCCTACTAGCGGGGGATACCTACGAGCAGTACTTC
TRBJ1-2 TRBD1 15 TRBV7-2 . CASSFRGLTNYGYTF TGTGCCAGCAGCTTCAGGGGGCTTACTAACTATGGCTACACCTTC
TRBJ1-5 . 15 TRBV10-3 . CAIIADRSRNQPQHF TGTGCCATCATCGCCGACAGGTCAAGAAATCAGCCCCAGCATTTT
TRBJ2-3 . 16 TRBV5-1 . CASSLVEDISTDTQYF TGCGCCAGCAGCTTGGTCGAGGACATTAGCACAGATACGCAGTATTTT
TRBJ2-7 TRBD2 13 TRBV2 . CASTIGGVGEQYF TGTGCCAGCACTATCGGGGGGGTAGGCGAGCAGTACTTC
TRBJ2-1 . 16 TRBV23-1 . CASSRTGDCSYNEQFF TGCGCCAGCAGTCGCACGGGGGACTGTTCCTACAATGAGCAGTTCTTC
TRBJ2-3 . 17 TRBV5-6 . CASSRMRGGGGIYTQYF TGTGCCAGCAGCAGGATGAGAGGAGGGGGAGGGATCTATACGCAGTATTTT
TRBJ1-2 . 13 TRBV5-1 . CASSPGTNSGYTF TGCGCCAGCAGCCCCGGGACAAATAGTGGCTACACCTTC
TRBJ1-5 . 16 TRBV19 . CASSIVAAGGNQPQHF TGTGCCAGTAGTATAGTCGCGGCAGGGGGCAATCAGCCCCAGCATTTT
TRBJ1-1 . 14 TRBV3-1/TRBV3-2 . CASSPHGGGTEAFF TGTGCCAGCAGCCCCCACGGGGGGGGCACTGAAGCTTTCTTT